This TCR beta chain was recovered during a study of CD8+ T cells in alopecia areata (dated by TCRdb to the late 2010s). Background for the entire study: Treated patients were enrolled in an open-label pilot trial of oral tofacitinib at 5 to 10 mg twice daily for moderate-to-severe alopecia areata. Tofacitinib was administered for 6 to 18 months, and 6 months of follow-up off drug were then conducted to assess delayed response and recurrence. High-throughput TCRbeta sequencing was used to examine T cell clonal expansion in alopecia areata in both the C3H/HeJ mouse model and human patients. Human TCRbeta sequencing covered scalp tissue and sorted CD4+ and CD8+ peripheral blood T cells from patchy and totalis/universalis alopecia areata patients and healthy controls. Biopsies were taken from tofacitinib-treated patients at baseline and at 4 and 24 weeks of treatment, and a later scalp biopsy was taken in several of the tofacitinib-treated patients. Clonality in the scalp was compared among normal scalp (n=4), patchy alopecia areata scalp (n=8), and alopecia totalis/universalis scalp (n=8). RNA was extracted with the PAXgene miRNA kit for fixed scalp, the miRNeasy kit for PBMCs, and the RNeasy kit for mouse skin. TCRbeta CDR3 regions were amplified by immunoSEQ multiplex PCR using 35 Vbeta forward and 13 Jbeta reverse primers.

The library was produced with the immunoSEQ multiplex PCR assay. RNA was extracted from all samples and reverse transcribed into cDNA, which served as template for TCR sequencing. SuperScript III was used for first-strand cDNA synthesis, primed with a 2:1 mix of oligo-dT and random hexamers. A synthetic immune receptor repertoire was used to gauge amplification bias, and whatever bias remained was removed computationally. The paper's processing steps were these. Raw reads were preprocessed to remove errors, and CDR3 was defined by IMGT conventions from the conserved cysteine to phenylalanine. To get clonality, Shannon entropy was normalized by log2 of the number of productive unique TCRs and the result was subtracted from 1. CD4 or CD8 identity of scalp clones was inferred by cross-referencing scalp TCRbeta sequences with sorted blood CD4 and CD8 repertoires. TCRdb took this table from immuneACCESS and kept in-frame rearrangements with V and J called. Such tables lack part of the clones; where checked against another copy, unresolved V genes explain under half of the gap, and the rest is unexplained. D and trimming were read from the DNA, whereas the V and J calls and clone size are those reported in that table. This sample lists about 150,000 clones; about 53% were detected once. The ten largest clones add up to approximately 20% of the sample.

What the research found in general, with its limitations: Scalp TCR repertoire analysis is complicated because resident alphabeta T cells in normal human skin are also sequenced, whereas mouse skin is dominated by gammadelta T cells. Higher clonality and more expanded CD8+ clones were observed in lesional scalp than in normal scalp, particularly in alopecia totalis/universalis, a finding suggestive of antigenic drive. Compared with mice, TCR sequences shared between patients were less clear, possibly partly because of HLA diversity across the patient population.

According to the study, the label for this sample's time point signals: baseline before oral tofacitinib. Lesional scalp punch biopsies and peripheral blood were collected from alopecia areata patients. After PBMCs were isolated by density centrifugation and stained for CD3, CD4 and CD8, a FACSAria was used to sort CD4+ and CD8+ T cells. V is pared back by 7 bases and J by 6 bases, with 17 bases lying between the germline termini. Per the germline V gene, ENHRY is the CDR1 and SYGVKD is the CDR2. From cysteine to phenylalanine, the CDR3 is 14 amino acids long. Only the CDR3 region is kept as DNA, spanning 42 bases read in frame from base 1. This clone showed up just a few times. No cognate antigen has been identified for it. Per-base qualities were not stored, and no clone one base away is much larger.

The clonotype was recovered from a human donor with alopecia areata. The chain joins TRBV10-3 to TRBJ2-3; D gene: possibly TRBD1, on 5 matching bases. The specimen comprised CD8+ T cells sorted from blood, sampled at week 0. The CDR3 reads as follows: CAINSGSMADTQYF. The DNA sequence is given as TGTGCCATCAATTCAGGGTCTATGGCGGATACGCAGTATTTT.